Listed below are T cell receptor beta chains from one sample, sequenced in a study of blood T cells in healthy people across ages. In TCRdb, the 5' RACE reads were re-called with MiXCR into one record per CDR3 protein. The sample carries approximately 780,000 distinct CDR3 sequences, under 30% recorded once. The same sample was also used in a study of T cells of mothers and their children.

Sequenced: blood. Source of these receptors: a boy aged 5-17 years in good health. The CDR3 runs from the conserved cysteine through the conserved F or W. D genes are given only for firm matches. Clone size is given for some rows only: seen once, a few or many times, or a class if the clone is expanded.

J,V,length,D,size,CDR3,DNA
TRBJ1-5,TRBV10-3,13,NA,few,CAISESVGEPQHF,TGTGCCATCAGTGAGTCTGTGGGAGAGCCCCAGCATTTT
TRBJ2-4,TRBV12-3/TRBV12-4,17,NA,few,CASSFRGGLGSKNIQYF,TGTGCCAGCAGTTTTAGAGGGGGGCTCGGGTCCAAAAACATTCAGTACTTC
TRBJ2-2,TRBV6-1,13,NA,many,CASSVGDTGELFF,TGTGCCAGCAGTGTCGGGGACACCGGGGAGCTGTTTTTT
TRBJ1-2,TRBV20-1,13,NA,NA,CSARDSTVSGYTF,TGCAGTGCTAGAGATTCGACAGTCAGCGGCTACACCTTC
TRBJ2-1,TRBV7-2,16,NA,NA,CASSGRAPQRYNEQFF,TGTGCCAGCAGCGGAAGAGCACCACAGCGTTACAATGAGCAGTTCTTC
TRBJ2-2,TRBV5-1,16,TRBD1,NA,CASSPRTGGPTGELFF,TGCGCCAGCAGCCCAAGGACAGGGGGCCCCACCGGGGAGCTGTTTTTT
TRBJ2-7,TRBV3-1,14,NA,many,CASSQGEGLYEQYF,TGTGCCAGCAGCCAAGGGGAAGGGCTCTACGAGCAGTACTTC
TRBJ2-7,TRBV6-2/TRBV6-3,14,NA,NA,CASSYTAVSYEQYF,TGTGCCAGCAGTTATACGGCAGTCTCCTACGAGCAGTACTTC
TRBJ1-1,TRBV6-1,12,NA,NA,CASAVSLPEAFF,TGTGCCAGCGCCGTGTCCTTGCCCGAAGCTTTCTTT
TRBJ1-4,TRBV18,15,NA,few,CASSRPSEGNEKLFF,TGTGCCAGCTCACGGCCAAGCGAGGGTAATGAAAAACTGTTTTTT
TRBJ2-2,TRBV7-9,13,TRBD2,few,CASSRTSDLELFF,TGTGCCAGCAGCCGGACTAGCGACCTGGAGCTGTTTTTT
TRBJ1-6,TRBV14,18,NA,few,CASSQDLAGNSYNSPLHF,TGTGCCAGCAGCCAAGATTTGGCGGGGAACTCCTATAATTCACCCCTCCACTTT
TRBJ2-5,TRBV7-9,14,NA,NA,CASTGREEVETQYF,TGTGCCAGCACGGGCAGGGAGGAAGTGGAGACCCAGTACTTC
TRBJ2-1,TRBV28,14,NA,few,CASDLGGSYNEQFF,TGTGCCAGCGACCTTGGGGGCTCCTACAATGAGCAGTTCTTC
TRBJ2-3,TRBV7-3,15,TRBD1,few,CAGSPGTGQTDTQYF,TGTGCCGGCAGCCCTGGGACAGGCCAAACAGATACGCAGTATTTT
TRBJ2-1,TRBV12-3/TRBV12-4,13,TRBD1,NA,CASNDRGNNEQFF,TGTGCCAGCAACGACAGGGGAAACAATGAGCAGTTCTTC
TRBJ2-5,TRBV9,15,NA,NA,CASSVVGTPSETQYF,TGTGCCAGCAGCGTAGTCGGGACTCCGTCGGAGACCCAGTACTTC
TRBJ2-1,TRBV7-2,15,TRBD1,NA,CASSHDRGGYNEQFF,TGTGCCAGCAGCCACGACAGGGGTGGCTACAATGAGCAGTTCTTC
TRBJ1-1,TRBV6-5,13,NA,NA,CASSYDGETEAFF,TGTGCCAGCAGTTACGACGGGGAGACTGAAGCTTTCTTT
TRBJ1-5,TRBV28,17,TRBD1,NA,CASSPMGRGLFNQPQHF,TGTGCCAGCAGCCCCATGGGCAGGGGGCTCTTTAATCAGCCCCAGCATTTT
TRBJ2-1,TRBV20-1,15,TRBD2,NA,CSARDAGTSYNEQFF,TGCAGTGCTAGAGACGCCGGGACTAGCTACAATGAGCAGTTCTTC
TRBJ2-7,TRBV28,12,NA,once,CASSLKGLEQYF,TGTGCCAGCAGTTTAAAGGGGCTCGAGCAGTACTTC
TRBJ1-2,TRBV7-2,13,NA,few,CASSPVQIYGYTF,TGTGCCAGCAGCCCGGTCCAGATCTATGGCTACACCTTC
TRBJ1-5,TRBV6-1,16,TRBD1,NA,CASSPRDRGVNQPQHF,TGTGCCAGCAGTCCCCGGGACAGGGGCGTCAATCAGCCCCAGCATTTT